A selection of T cell receptor beta chains follows, all from one sample in a study of Graves' ophthalmopathy and Graves' hyperthyroidism. TCRdb re-called the multiplex PCR reads through MiXCR, storing one row per CDR3 protein. Among over a million distinct CDR3 sequences, 35% to 40% were seen once, and the ten largest hold around 10%. Sequenced: peripheral blood or thyroid tissue (not recorded which). The source is an adult man with Graves' hyperthyroidism. CDR3s include the opening cysteine and the closing phenylalanine or tryptophan. Each record gives: V gene, J gene, clone size, D gene, CDR3 protein, CDR3 DNA. A D gene is named only where the DNA matches it firmly. Only part of the rows carry a size: once, few, many, or a class if the clone is expanded.

V: TRBV7-8; J: TRBJ1-1; size: NA; D: NA; CDR3: CASSLVGRGRLSEAFF; DNA: TGTGCCAGCAGCTTAGTAGGGCGGGGGCGGTTGTCTGAAGCTTTCTTT
V: TRBV4-1; J: TRBJ1-1; size: NA; D: NA; CDR3: CASSRSRGFTEAFF; DNA: TGCGCCAGCAGCCGCTCTAGGGGGTTCACTGAAGCTTTCTTT
V: TRBV5-6; J: TRBJ1-1; size: NA; D: NA; CDR3: CASSFQGFDTEAFF; DNA: TGTGCCAGCAGCTTCCAGGGTTTCGATACTGAAGCTTTCTTT
V: TRBV2; J: TRBJ1-6; size: NA; D: NA; CDR3: CASSEEYGYNSPLHF; DNA: TGTGCCAGCAGTGAAGAGTATGGCTATAATTCACCCCTCCACTTT
V: TRBV20-1; J: TRBJ2-7; size: few; D: TRBD1; CDR3: CSARRTGQGVYEQYF; DNA: TGCAGTGCCAGGAGGACGGGACAGGGAGTTTACGAGCAGTACTTC
V: TRBV12-3/TRBV12-4; J: TRBJ2-7; size: few; D: TRBD1; CDR3: CASTEPGTGGFYEQYF; DNA: TGTGCCAGCACCGAACCCGGGACAGGGGGCTTCTACGAGCAGTACTTC
V: TRBV7-7; J: TRBJ2-7; size: few; D: TRBD2; CDR3: CASSVSGLGNSEQYF; DNA: TGTGCCAGCAGCGTTTCGGGACTAGGAAACTCCGAGCAGTACTTC
V: TRBV7-9; J: TRBJ2-2; size: many; D: NA; CDR3: CASSLAGGSNTGELFF; DNA: TGTGCCAGCAGCTTAGCGGGGGGCTCGAACACCGGGGAGCTGTTTTTT
V: TRBV24-1; J: TRBJ2-2; size: few; D: NA; CDR3: CATRVRDTGELFF; DNA: TGTGCCACCAGGGTCAGGGACACCGGGGAGCTGTTTTTT
V: TRBV19; J: TRBJ1-1; size: many; D: NA; CDR3: CASTETGMNTEAFF; DNA: TGTGCCAGTACTGAGACAGGCATGAACACTGAAGCTTTCTTT
V: TRBV29-1; J: TRBJ2-5; size: once; D: TRBD2; CDR3: CSGLSAGGTQETQYF; DNA: TGCAGCGGTCTCAGCGCGGGAGGAACTCAAGAGACCCAGTACTTC
V: TRBV20-1; J: TRBJ2-7; size: few; D: NA; CDR3: CSAGRGYEQYF; DNA: TGCAGTGCCGGCAGGGGCTACGAGCAGTACTTC
V: TRBV7-2; J: TRBJ2-7; size: few; D: TRBD1; CDR3: CASSPPGQEIYEQYF; DNA: TGTGCCAGCAGCCCCCCGGGACAGGAGATTTACGAGCAGTACTTC
V: TRBV6-5; J: TRBJ1-1; size: many; D: TRBD1; CDR3: CASSYWTGAEAFF; DNA: TGTGCCAGCAGTTACTGGACAGGGGCTGAAGCTTTCTTT
V: TRBV6-2/TRBV6-3; J: TRBJ1-1; size: NA; D: TRBD1; CDR3: CASRLAVGQGVTEAFF; DNA: TGTGCCAGCAGGCTCGCCGTGGGACAGGGGGTTACTGAAGCTTTCTTT
V: TRBV4-1; J: TRBJ1-6; size: NA; D: NA; CDR3: CASSQGKGWSPLHF; DNA: TGCGCCAGCAGCCAAGGGAAAGGGTGGTCACCCCTCCACTTT
V: TRBV7-2; J: TRBJ1-5; size: NA; D: NA; CDR3: CASSLGFQLYQPQHF; DNA: TGTGCCAGCAGCTTAGGTTTTCAGCTCTATCAGCCCCAGCATTTT
V: TRBV30; J: TRBJ1-1; size: few; D: NA; CDR3: CAWSVTGYTEAFF; DNA: TGTGCCTGGAGTGTAACGGGGTACACTGAAGCTTTCTTT
V: TRBV11-2; J: TRBJ1-1; size: NA; D: NA; CDR3: CASSFGRVAFF; DNA: TGTGCCAGCAGCTTTGGGAGGGTAGCTTTCTTT
V: TRBV7-8; J: TRBJ1-3; size: few; D: NA; CDR3: CASSLLSAHSGNTIYF; DNA: TGTGCCAGCAGCTTATTAAGCGCGCACTCTGGAAACACCATATATTTT
V: TRBV25-1; J: TRBJ2-1; size: NA; D: TRBD2; CDR3: CATSLGGWGEQFF; DNA: TGTGCCACCTCCCTGGGGGGGTGGGGTGAGCAGTTCTTC
V: TRBV7-6; J: TRBJ2-3; size: few; D: NA; CDR3: CASSLEVGTDTQYF; DNA: TGTGCCAGCAGCTTAGAGGTTGGCACAGATACGCAGTATTTT
V: TRBV9; J: TRBJ2-2; size: NA; D: NA; CDR3: CASGGRTGELFF; DNA: TGTGCCAGCGGGGGGCGCACCGGGGAGCTGTTTTTT
V: TRBV19; J: TRBJ2-5; size: few; D: NA; CDR3: CASSIGGNQETQYF; DNA: TGTGCCAGTAGTATAGGCGGGAACCAAGAGACCCAGTACTTC
V: TRBV12-3/TRBV12-4; J: TRBJ1-5; size: NA; D: NA; CDR3: CASSLARGVNQPQHF; DNA: TGTGCCAGCAGTTTAGCGCGGGGAGTGAATCAGCCCCAGCATTTT
V: TRBV10-3; J: TRBJ2-7; size: many; D: TRBD2; CDR3: CAISRGRETSGNTSRQYF; DNA: TGTGCCATCAGCCGAGGACGGGAGACTAGCGGGAATACGTCTCGGCAGTACTTC
V: TRBV20-1; J: TRBJ2-7; size: many; D: TRBD2; CDR3: CSARDYSYEQYF; DNA: TGCAGCGCCCGGGACTACTCCTACGAGCAGTACTTC
V: TRBV2; J: TRBJ1-6; size: many; D: TRBD1; CDR3: CASRERQGLGSPLHF; DNA: TGTGCCAGCAGGGAAAGACAGGGGTTGGGGTCACCCCTCCACTTT
V: TRBV29-1; J: TRBJ1-1; size: NA; D: NA; CDR3: CSARREDSEAFF; DNA: TGCAGCGCCCGGCGGGAGGACTCTGAAGCTTTCTTT
V: TRBV12-3/TRBV12-4; J: TRBJ1-1; size: many; D: NA; CDR3: CASMIHLLNTEAFF; DNA: TGTGCCAGCATGATCCACCTCTTGAACACTGAAGCTTTCTTT
V: TRBV7-9; J: TRBJ2-5; size: once; D: NA; CDR3: CASSLGQAGRETQYF; DNA: TGTGCCAGCAGCTTGGGTCAGGCCGGACGAGAGACCCAGTACTTC
V: TRBV28; J: TRBJ1-6; size: NA; D: NA; CDR3: CASSLLTERALHF; DNA: TGTGCCAGCAGTTTACTGACAGAAAGGGCCCTCCACTTT
V: TRBV20-1; J: TRBJ2-7; size: few; D: TRBD2; CDR3: CSARDRTGGPQEQYF; DNA: TGCAGTGCTAGAGATCGCACGGGAGGGCCTCAGGAGCAGTACTTC
V: TRBV29-1; J: TRBJ2-3; size: NA; D: TRBD2; CDR3: CSFGSGSGTDTQYF; DNA: TGCAGTTTCGGTAGCGGGAGTGGTACAGATACGCAGTATTTT
V: TRBV7-9; J: TRBJ2-5; size: NA; D: NA; CDR3: CASSLGLQARGTQYF; DNA: TGTGCCAGCAGCTTAGGGTTGCAGGCTAGGGGGACCCAGTACTTC
V: TRBV12-3/TRBV12-4; J: TRBJ2-7; size: NA; D: NA; CDR3: CASSLGTPTYELYF; DNA: TGTGCCAGCAGTTTAGGGACACCCACCTACGAGCTGTACTTC
V: TRBV10-3; J: TRBJ2-6; size: many; D: NA; CDR3: CAISAGEGANVLTF; DNA: TGTGCCATCAGTGCGGGGGAAGGGGCCAACGTCCTGACTTTC
V: TRBV12-3/TRBV12-4; J: TRBJ1-1; size: NA; D: NA; CDR3: CASGDRIWGVTEAFF; DNA: TGTGCCAGCGGCGACAGGATATGGGGGGTCACTGAAGCTTTCTTT
V: TRBV24-1; J: TRBJ2-2; size: NA; D: NA; CDR3: CATSDLLRGTGELFF; DNA: TGTGCCACCAGTGATTTGTTGCGGGGTACCGGGGAGCTGTTTTTT
V: TRBV5-1; J: TRBJ2-6; size: many; D: TRBD2; CDR3: CASSRGTSGGGANVLTF; DNA: TGCGCCAGCAGCAGAGGGACTAGCGGAGGGGGGGCCAACGTCCTGACTTTC
V: TRBV12-3/TRBV12-4; J: TRBJ2-7; size: NA; D: TRBD2; CDR3: CASSRSGSLIEQYF; DNA: TGTGCCAGCAGTAGAAGCGGGAGTCTAATCGAGCAGTACTTC
V: TRBV6-5; J: TRBJ1-2; size: NA; D: NA; CDR3: CARGWRAINYGYTF; DNA: TGTGCCAGGGGCTGGAGGGCGATTAACTATGGCTACACCTTC
V: TRBV20-1; J: TRBJ1-5; size: NA; D: TRBD1; CDR3: CSAVGDRENQPQHF; DNA: TGCAGTGCCGTAGGGGACAGGGAGAATCAGCCCCAGCATTTT